This T cell receptor (beta chain) was recorded in a study of CD4+ T cells in melanoma. Whole-study results and caveats: A reported correlation linked neoantigen-specific CD4+ T cells to CD8+, macrophage and B cell function. Diverse differentiation states were reported for melanoma neoantigen-specific CD4+ T cells.

Using immunoSEQ multiplex PCR, the repertoire was profiled, and TCRdb retains in-frame clones only, with some absent. The repertoire holds approximately 12,000 clones, with about 70% as singletons. Comments on this clone: Its antigen remains unidentified.

V shed 2 bases and J shed 0 bases, with 15 bases lying between them. Germline lookup yields CDR1 SGHTA and CDR2 FQGTGA. CDR3 length: 17 residues. Sequenced sample: cells from a culture (not recorded whether cultured in vitro). This clonotype was sampled from a human donor with melanoma. This rearrangement joins TRBV7-3 to TRBJ2-3; perhaps TRBD2 as D (6 bases). The CDR3 is CASSLFSGGKSTDTQYF. The CDR3, as DNA: TGTGCCAGCAGCTTATTTTCGGGCGGGAAAAGCACAGATACGCAGTATTTT.